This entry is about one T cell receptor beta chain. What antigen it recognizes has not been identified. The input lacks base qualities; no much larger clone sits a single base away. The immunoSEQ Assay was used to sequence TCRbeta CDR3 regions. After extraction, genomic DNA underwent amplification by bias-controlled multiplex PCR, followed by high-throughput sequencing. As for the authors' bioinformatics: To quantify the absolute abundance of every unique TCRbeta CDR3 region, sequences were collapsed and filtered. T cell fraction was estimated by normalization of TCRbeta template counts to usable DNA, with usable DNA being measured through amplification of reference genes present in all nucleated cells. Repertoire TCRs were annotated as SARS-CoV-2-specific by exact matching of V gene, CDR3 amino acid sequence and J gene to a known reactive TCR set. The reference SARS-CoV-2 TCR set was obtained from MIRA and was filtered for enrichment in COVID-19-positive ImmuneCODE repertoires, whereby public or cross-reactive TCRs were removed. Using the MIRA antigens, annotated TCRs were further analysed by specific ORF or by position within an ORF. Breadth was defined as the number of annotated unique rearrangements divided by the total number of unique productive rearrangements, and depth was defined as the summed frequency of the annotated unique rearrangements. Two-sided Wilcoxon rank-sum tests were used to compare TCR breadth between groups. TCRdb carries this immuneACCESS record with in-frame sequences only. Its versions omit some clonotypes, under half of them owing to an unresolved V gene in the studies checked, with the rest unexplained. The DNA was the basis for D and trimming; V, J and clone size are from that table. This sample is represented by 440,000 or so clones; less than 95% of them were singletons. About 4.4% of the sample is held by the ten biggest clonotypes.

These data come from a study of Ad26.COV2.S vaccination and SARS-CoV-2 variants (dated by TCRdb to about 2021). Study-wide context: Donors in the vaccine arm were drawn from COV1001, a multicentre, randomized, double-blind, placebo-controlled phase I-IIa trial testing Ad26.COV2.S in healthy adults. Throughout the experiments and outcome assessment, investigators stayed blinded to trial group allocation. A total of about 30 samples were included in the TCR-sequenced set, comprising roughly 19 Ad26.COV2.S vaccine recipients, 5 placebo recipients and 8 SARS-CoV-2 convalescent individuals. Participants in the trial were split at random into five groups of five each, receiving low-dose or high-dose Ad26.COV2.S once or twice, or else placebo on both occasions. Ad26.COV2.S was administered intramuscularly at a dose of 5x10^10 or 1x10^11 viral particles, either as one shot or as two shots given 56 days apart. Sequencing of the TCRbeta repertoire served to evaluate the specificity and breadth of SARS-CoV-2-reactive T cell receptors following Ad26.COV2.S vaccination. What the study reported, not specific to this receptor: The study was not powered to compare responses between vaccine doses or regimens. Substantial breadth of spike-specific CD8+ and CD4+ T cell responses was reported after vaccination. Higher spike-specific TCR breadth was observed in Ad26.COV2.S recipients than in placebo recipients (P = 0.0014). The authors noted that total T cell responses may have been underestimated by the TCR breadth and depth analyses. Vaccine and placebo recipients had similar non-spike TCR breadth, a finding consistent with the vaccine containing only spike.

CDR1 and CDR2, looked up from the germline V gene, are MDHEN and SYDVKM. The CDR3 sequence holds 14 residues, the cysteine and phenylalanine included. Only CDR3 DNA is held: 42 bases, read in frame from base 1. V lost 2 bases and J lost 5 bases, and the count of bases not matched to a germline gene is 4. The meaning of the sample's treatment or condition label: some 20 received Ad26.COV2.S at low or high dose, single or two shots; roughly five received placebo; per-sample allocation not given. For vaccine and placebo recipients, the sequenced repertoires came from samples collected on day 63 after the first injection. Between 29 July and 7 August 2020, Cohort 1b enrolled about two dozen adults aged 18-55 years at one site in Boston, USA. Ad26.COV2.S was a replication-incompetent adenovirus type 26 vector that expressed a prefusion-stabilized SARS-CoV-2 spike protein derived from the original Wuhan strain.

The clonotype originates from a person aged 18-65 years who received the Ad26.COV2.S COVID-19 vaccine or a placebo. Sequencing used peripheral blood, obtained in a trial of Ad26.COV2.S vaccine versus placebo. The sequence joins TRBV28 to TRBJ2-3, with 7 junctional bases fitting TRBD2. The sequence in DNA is TGTGCCAGCAGTTTAGTGGGAGGGCGAGATACGCAGTATTTT. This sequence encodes CASSLVGGRDTQYF. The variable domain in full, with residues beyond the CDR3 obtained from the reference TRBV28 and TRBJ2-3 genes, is DVKVTQSSRYLVKRTGEKVFLECVQDMDHENMFWYRQDPGLGLRLIYFSYDVKMKEKGDIPEGYSVSREKKERFSLILESASTNQTSMYLCASSLVGGRDTQYFGPGTRLTVL.